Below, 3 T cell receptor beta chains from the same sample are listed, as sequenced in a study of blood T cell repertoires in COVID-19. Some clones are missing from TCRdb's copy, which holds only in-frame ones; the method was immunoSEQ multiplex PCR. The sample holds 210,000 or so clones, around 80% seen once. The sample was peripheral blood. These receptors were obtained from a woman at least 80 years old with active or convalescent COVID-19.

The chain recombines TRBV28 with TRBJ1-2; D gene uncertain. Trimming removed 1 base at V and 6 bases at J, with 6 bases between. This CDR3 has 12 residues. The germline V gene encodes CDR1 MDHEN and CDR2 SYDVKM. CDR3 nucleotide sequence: TGTGCCAGCAGTTTATCCAGGAATGGCTACACCTTC. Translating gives CASSLSRNGYTF.

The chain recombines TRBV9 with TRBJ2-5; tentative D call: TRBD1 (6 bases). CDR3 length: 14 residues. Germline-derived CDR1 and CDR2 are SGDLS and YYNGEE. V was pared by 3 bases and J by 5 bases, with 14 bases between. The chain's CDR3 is CASSAHTGSETQYF. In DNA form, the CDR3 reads TGTGCCAGCAGCGCCCACACAGGGTCGGAGACCCAGTACTTC.

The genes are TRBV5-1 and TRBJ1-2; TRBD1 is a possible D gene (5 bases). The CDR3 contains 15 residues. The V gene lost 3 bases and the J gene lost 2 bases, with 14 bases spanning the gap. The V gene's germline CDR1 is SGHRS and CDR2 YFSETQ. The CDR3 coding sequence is TGCGCCAGCAGCTCCAGGGCGGGGGGGAACTATGGCTACACCTTC. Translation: CASSSRAGGNYGYTF.